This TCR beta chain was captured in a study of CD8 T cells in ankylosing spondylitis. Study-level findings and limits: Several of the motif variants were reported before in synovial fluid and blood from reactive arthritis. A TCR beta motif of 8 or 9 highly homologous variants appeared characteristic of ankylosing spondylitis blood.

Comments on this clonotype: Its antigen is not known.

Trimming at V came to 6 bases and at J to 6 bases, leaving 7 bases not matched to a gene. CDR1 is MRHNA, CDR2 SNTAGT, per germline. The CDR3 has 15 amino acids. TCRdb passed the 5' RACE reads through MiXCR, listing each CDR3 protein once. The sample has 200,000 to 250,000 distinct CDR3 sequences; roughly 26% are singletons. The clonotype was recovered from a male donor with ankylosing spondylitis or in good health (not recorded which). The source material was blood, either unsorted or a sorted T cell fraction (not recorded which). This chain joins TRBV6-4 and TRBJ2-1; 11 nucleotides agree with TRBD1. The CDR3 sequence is CASSADRGPLNEQFF. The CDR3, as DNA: TGTGCCAGCAGCGCGGACAGGGGGCCCCTCAATGAGCAGTTCTTC.